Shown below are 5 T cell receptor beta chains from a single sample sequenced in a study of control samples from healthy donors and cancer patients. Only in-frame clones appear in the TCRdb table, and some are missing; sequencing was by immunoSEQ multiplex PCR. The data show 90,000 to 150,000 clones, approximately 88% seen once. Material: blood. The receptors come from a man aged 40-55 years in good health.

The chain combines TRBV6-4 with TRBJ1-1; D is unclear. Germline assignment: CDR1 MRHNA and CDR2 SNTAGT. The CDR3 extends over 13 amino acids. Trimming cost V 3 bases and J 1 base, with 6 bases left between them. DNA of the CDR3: TGTGCCAGCAGTGAGCAATCGAACACTGAAGCTTTCTTT. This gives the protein CASSEQSNTEAFF.

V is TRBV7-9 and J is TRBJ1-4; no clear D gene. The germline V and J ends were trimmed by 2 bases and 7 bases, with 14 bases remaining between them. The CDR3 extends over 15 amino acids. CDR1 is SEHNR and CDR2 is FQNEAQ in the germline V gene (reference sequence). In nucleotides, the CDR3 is TGTGCCAGCAGCTTATTTGACAATTGGGGTGAAAAACTGTTTTTT. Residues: CASSLFDNWGEKLFF.

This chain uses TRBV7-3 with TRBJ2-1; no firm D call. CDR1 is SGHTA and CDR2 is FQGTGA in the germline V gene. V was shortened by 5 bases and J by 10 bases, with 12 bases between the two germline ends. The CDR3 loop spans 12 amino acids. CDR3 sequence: CASSRGGKEQFF. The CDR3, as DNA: TGTGCCAGCAGCCGTGGTGGGAAAGAGCAGTTCTTC.

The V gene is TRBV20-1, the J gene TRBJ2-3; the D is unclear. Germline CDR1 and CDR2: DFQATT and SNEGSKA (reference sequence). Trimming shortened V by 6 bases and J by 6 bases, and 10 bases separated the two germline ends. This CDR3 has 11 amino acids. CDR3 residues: CSAPRGDTQYF. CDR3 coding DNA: TGCAGTGCCCCAAGAGGCGATACGCAGTATTTT.

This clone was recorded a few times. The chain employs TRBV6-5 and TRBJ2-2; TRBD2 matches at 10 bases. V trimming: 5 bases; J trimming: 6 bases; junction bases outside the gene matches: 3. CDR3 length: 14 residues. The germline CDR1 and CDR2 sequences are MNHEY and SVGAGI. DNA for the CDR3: TGTGCCAGCAGTAGCGGGGGGGCCGCCGGGGAGCTGTTTTTT. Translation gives CASSSGGAAGELFF.